In its sample, the clone carrying this TCR beta chain was seen many times. What it binds is unknown. The entry originates in a study of T cells in Graves' hyperthyroidism and ophthalmopathy. Overall study findings and caveats: Ophthalmopathy was model-predicted a median roughly 6.2 months pre-onset. In the analysis, a 13 V-J model separated ophthalmopathy from stable hyperthyroidism.

The source material, RNA transcripts, was used to amplify TCR beta CDR3 regions. TCR CDR3 regions were first amplified by RT-PCR with HTBI primers. TCRdb passed the multiplex PCR reads through MiXCR, listing each CDR3 protein once. The repertoire holds about 560,000 distinct CDR3 sequences, with 35% to 55% as singletons. The ends were cut back, 6 bases at V and 7 bases at J, with 16 bases in the middle. The CDR3 totals 13 residues. Germline lookup yields CDR1 SSHAT and CDR2 FNYEAQ (reference sequence). The chain recombines TRBV7-7 with TRBJ2-7, with D possibly being TRBD2 (5 bases). The TCR was taken from a woman aged 18-29 years with Graves' hyperthyroidism. The sample taken for sequencing was peripheral blood or thyroid tissue (not recorded which). The CDR3 coding sequence is TGTGCCAGCAGTCCCCGTCTCGGAGGAGAGCAGTACTTC. This codes for CASSPRLGGEQYF. The full variable domain, with the rest looked up from reference TRBV7-7 and TRBJ2-7, is GAGVSQSPRYKVTKRGQDVTLRCDPISSHATLYWYQQALGQGPEFLTYFNYEAQPDKSGLPSDRFSAERPEGSISTLTIQRTEQRDSAMYRCASSPRLGGEQYFGPGTRLTVT.